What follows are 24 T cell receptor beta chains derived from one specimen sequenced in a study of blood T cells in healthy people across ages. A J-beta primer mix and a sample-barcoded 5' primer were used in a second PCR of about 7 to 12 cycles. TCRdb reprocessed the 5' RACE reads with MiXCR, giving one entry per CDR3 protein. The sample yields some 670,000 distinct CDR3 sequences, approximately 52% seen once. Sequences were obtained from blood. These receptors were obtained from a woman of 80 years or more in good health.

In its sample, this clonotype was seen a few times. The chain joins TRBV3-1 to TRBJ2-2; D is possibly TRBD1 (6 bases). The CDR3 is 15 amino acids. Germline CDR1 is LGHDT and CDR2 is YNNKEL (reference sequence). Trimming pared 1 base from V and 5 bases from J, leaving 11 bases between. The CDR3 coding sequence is TGTGCCAGCAGCCAAGTTGACAGGAGAACCGGGGAGCTGTTTTTT. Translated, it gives CASSQVDRRTGELFF.

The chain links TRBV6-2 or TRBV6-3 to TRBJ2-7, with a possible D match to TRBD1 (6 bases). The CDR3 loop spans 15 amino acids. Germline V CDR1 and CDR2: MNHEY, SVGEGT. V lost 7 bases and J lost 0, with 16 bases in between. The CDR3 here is CASTSTDRPSYEQYF. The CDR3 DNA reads TGTGCCAGCACCTCCACGGACAGACCCTCCTACGAGCAGTACTTC.

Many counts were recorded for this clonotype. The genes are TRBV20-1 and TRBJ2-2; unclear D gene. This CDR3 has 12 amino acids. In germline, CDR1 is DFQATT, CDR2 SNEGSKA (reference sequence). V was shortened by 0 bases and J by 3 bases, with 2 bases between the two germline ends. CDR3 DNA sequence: TGCAGTGCTAGAGAGGACACCGGGGAGCTGTTTTTT. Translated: CSAREDTGELFF.

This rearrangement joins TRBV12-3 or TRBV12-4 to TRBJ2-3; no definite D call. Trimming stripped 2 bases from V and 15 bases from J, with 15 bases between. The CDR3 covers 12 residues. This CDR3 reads CASSLREDTEYF. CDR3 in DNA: TGTGCCAGCAGTTTAAGAGAAGATACGGAATATTTT.

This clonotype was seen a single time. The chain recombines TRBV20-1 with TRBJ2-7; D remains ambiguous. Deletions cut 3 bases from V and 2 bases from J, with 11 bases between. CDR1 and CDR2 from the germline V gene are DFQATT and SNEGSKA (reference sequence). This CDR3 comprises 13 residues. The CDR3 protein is CSARRTATYEQYF. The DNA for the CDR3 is TGCAGTGCTAGGCGGACGGCAACCTACGAGCAGTACTTC.

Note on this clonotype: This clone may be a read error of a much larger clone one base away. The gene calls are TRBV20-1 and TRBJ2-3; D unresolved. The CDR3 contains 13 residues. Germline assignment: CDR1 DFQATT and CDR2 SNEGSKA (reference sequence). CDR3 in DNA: TGCAGGTGTGCTCCTCGGGGCACAGATACGCAGTATTTT. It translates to CRCAPRGTDTQYF.

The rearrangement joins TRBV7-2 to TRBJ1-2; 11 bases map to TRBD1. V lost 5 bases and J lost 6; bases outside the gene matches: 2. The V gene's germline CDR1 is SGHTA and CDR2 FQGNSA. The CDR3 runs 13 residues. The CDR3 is CASSRDRGNGYTF. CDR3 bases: TGTGCCAGCAGCCGGGACAGGGGGAATGGCTACACCTTC.

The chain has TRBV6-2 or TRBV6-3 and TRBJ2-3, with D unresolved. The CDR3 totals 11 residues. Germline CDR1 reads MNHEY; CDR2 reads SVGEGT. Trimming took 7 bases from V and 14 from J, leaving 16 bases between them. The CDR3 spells CASNSIIKRYF. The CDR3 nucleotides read TGTGCCAGCAACAGTATAATTAAGCGGTATTTT.

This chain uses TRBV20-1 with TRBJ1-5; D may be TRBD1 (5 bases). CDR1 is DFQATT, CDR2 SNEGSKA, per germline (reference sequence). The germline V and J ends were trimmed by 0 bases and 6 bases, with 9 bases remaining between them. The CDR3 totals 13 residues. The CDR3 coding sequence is TGCAGTGCTAGAGATAGTGGGACTCAGCCCCAGCATTTT. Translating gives CSARDSGTQPQHF.

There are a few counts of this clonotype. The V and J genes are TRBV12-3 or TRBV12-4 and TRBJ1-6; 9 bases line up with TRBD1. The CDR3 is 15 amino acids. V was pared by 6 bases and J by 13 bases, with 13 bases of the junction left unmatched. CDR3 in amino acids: CASSRLGQGISPLHF. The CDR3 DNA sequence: TGTGCCAGCAGCCGACTCGGACAGGGGATAAGTCCCCTCCACTTT.

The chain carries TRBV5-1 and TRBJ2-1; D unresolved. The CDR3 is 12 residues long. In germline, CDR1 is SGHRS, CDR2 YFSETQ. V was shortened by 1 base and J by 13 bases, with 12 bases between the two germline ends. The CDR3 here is CASSLKGMVQFF. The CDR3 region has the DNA TGCGCCAGCAGCTTGAAGGGCATGGTCCAGTTCTTC.

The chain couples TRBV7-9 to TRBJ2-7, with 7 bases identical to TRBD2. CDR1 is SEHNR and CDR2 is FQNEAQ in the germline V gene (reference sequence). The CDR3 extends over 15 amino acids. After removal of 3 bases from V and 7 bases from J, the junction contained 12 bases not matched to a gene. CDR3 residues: CASSLLAGGAHEQYF. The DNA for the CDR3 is TGTGCCAGCAGCTTGTTAGCGGGTGGGGCCCATGAGCAGTACTTC. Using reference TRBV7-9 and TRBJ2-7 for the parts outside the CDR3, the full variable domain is DTGVSQNPRHKITKRGQNVTFRCDPISEHNRLYWYRQTLGQGPEFLTYFQNEAQLEKSRLLSDRFSAERPKGSFSTLEIQRTEQGDSAMYLCASSLLAGGAHEQYFGPGTRLTVT.

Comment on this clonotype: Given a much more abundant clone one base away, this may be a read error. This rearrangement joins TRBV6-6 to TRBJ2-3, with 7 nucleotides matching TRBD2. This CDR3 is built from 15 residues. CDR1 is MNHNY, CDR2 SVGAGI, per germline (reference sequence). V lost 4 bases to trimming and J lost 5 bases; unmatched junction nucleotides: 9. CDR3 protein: CASSSTPGTKDTQYF. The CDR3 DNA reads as TGTGCCAGCAGTTCAACTCCCGGGACTAAAGATACGCAGTATTTT.

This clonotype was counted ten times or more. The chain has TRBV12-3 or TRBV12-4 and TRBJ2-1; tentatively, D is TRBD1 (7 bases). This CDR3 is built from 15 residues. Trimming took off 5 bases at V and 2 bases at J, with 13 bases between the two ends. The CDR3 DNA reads TGTGCCAGCAGTCCTGGAGGGGGCCCCTACAATGAGCAGTTCTTC. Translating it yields CASSPGGGPYNEQFF.

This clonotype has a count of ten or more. The CDR3 DNA reads TGTGCCAGCAGCCGGGCAGGGATCTACAATGAGCAGTTCTTC. Amino acid sequence: CASSRAGIYNEQFF. V usage is TRBV3-1 and J usage is TRBJ2-1; possibly TRBD1 for D (5 bases). This CDR3 region has 14 residues. Trimming cost V 4 bases and J 3 bases, with 10 bases left between them. Germline values: CDR1 LGHDT, CDR2 YNNKEL (reference sequence).

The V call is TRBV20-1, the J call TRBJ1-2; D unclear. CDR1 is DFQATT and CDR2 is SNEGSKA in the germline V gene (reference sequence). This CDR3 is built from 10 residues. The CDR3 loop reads CSGLGNGYTF. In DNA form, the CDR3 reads TGCAGCGGACTAGGGAATGGCTACACCTTC.

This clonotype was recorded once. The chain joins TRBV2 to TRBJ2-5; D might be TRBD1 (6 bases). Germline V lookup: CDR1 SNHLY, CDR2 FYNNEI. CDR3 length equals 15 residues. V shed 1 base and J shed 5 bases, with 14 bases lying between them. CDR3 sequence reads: CASSEGARTVETQYF. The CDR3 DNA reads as TGTGCCAGCAGTGAAGGGGCAAGGACAGTGGAGACCCAGTACTTC.

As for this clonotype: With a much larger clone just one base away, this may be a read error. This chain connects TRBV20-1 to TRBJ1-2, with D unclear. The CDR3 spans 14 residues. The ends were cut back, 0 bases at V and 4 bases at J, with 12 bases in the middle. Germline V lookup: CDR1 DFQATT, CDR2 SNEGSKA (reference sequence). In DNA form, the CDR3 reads TGCAGTGCTAGAGATTTGGGCAGGCTCTATGGCTACACCTTC. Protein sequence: CSARDLGRLYGYTF.

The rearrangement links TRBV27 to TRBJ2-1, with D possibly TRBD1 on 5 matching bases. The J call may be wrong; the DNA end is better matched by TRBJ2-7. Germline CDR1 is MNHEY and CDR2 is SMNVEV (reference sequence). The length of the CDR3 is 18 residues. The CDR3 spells CASSLSPQGGSSYNEQYF. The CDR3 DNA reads TGTGCCAGCAGTTTATCGCCCCAGGGCGGAAGCTCCTACAATGAGCAGTACTTC.

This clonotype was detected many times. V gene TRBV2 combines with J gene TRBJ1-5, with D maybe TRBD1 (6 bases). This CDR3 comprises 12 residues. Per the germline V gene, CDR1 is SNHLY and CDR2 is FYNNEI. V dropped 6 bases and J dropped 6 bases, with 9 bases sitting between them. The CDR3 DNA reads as TGTGCCAGCAGCGTGACAGGTCAGCCCCAGCATTTT. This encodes CASSVTGQPQHF.

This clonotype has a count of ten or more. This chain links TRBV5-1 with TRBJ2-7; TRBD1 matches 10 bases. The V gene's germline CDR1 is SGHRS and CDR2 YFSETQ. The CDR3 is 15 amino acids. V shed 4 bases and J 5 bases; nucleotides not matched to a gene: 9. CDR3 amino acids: CASSLTGGSVHEQYF. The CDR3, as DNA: TGCGCCAGCAGCCTGACAGGGGGCTCGGTACACGAGCAGTACTTC.

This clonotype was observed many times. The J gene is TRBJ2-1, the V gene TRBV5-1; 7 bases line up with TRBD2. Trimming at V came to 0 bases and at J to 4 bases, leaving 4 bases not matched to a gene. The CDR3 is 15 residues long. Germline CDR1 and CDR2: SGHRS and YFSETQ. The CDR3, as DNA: TGCGCCAGCAGCTTGGACGCGGGGGTTTACAATGAGCAGTTCTTC. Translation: CASSLDAGVYNEQFF.

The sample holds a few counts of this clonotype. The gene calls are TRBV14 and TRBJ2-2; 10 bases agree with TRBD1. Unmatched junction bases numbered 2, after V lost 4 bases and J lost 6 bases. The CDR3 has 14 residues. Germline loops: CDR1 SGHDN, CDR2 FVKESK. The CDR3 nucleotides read TGTGCCAGCAGCCGGGACAGGGGCGCCGGGGAGCTGTTTTTT. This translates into CASSRDRGAGELFF.

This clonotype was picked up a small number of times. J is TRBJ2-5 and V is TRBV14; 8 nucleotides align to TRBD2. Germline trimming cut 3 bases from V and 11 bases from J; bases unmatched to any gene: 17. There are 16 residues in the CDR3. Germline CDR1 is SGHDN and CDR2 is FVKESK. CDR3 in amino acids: CASSQRIPSSGGEQYF. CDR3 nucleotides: TGTGCCAGCAGCCAGCGCATCCCATCCAGCGGGGGTGAGCAGTACTTC.